This T cell receptor beta chain was found in a study of cytomegalovirus exposure and HLA in healthy donors. Study-level findings and limits: Despite most TCR sequences being rare, some public TCRs occurred in many donors. Testing in vitro showed a few CMV-associated chains specific for CMV antigens.

As regards this clone: Its antigen remains unidentified.

V was shortened by 4 bases and J by 4 bases, with 14 bases between the two germline ends. The CDR3 is 15 amino acids. CDR1 and CDR2 from the germline V gene are SGHRS and YFSETQ. Only in-frame clones appear in the TCRdb table, and some are missing; sequencing was by immunoSEQ multiplex PCR. This sample yields 45,000 to 70,000 clones, of which more than 75% are seen a single time; around 1.1% belongs to the top ten. The sample consisted of PBMCs. J is TRBJ1-4 and V is TRBV5-1; D is perhaps TRBD1 (6 bases). The TCR originated in a man aged 18 to 30 in good health and CMV-seronegative. In DNA, the CDR3 is TGCGCCAGCAGCGCGACCGGGACATATAATGAAAAACTGTTTTTT. Translation: CASSATGTYNEKLFF.